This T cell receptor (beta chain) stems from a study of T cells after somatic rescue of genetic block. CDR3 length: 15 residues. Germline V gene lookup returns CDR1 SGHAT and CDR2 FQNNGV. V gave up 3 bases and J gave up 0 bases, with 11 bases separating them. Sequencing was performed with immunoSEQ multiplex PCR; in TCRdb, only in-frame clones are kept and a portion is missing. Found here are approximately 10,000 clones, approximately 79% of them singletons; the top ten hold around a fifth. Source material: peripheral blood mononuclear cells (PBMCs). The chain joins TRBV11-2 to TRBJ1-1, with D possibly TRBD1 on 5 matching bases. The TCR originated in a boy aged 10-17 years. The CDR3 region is CASSFGRVMNTEAFF. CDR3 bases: TGTGCCAGCAGCTTCGGCAGGGTTATGAACACTGAAGCTTTCTTT. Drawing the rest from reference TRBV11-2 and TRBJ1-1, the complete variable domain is EAGVAQSPRYKIIEKRQSVAFWCNPISGHATLYWYQQILGQGPKLLIQFQNNGVVDDSQLPKDRFSAERLKGVDSTLKIQPAKLEDSAVYLCASSFGRVMNTEAFFGQGTRLTVV.